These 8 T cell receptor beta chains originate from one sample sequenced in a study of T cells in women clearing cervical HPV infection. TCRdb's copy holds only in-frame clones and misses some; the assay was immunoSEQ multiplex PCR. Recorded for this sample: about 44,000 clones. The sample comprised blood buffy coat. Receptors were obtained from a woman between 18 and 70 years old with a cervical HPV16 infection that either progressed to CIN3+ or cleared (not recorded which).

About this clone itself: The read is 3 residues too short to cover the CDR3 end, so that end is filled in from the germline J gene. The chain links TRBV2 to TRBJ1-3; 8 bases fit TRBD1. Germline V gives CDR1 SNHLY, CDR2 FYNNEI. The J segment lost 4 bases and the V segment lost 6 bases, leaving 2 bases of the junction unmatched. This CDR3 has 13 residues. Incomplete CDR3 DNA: TGTGCCAGCAGCGACAGGGGCGGAAACACC. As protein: CASSDRGGNT. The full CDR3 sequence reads CASSDRGGNTIYF.

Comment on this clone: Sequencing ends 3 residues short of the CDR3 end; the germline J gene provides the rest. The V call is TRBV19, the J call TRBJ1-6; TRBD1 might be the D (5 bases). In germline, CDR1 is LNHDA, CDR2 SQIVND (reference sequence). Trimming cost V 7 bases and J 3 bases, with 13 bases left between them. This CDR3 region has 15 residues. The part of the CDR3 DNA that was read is TGTGCCAGTAACAAGGGGCGGAACTATAATTCACCC. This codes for CASNKGRNYNSP. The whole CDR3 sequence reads CASNKGRNYNSPLHF.

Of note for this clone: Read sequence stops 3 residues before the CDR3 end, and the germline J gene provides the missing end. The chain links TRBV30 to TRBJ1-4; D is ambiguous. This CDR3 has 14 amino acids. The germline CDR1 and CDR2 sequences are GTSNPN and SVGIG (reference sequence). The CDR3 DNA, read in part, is TGTGCCTGGAGCCTTCAGAATTATAATTCACCA. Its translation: CAWSLQNYNSP. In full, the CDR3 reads CAWSLQNYNSPLFF.

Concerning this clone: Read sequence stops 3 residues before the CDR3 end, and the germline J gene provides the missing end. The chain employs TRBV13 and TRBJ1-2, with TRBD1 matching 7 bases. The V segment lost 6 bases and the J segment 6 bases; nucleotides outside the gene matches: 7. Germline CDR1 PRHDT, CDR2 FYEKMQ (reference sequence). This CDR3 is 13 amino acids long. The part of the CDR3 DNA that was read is TGTGCCAGCAGGTTGCCAGGGGGTAATGGC. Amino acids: CASRLPGGNG. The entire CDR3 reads CASRLPGGNGYTF.

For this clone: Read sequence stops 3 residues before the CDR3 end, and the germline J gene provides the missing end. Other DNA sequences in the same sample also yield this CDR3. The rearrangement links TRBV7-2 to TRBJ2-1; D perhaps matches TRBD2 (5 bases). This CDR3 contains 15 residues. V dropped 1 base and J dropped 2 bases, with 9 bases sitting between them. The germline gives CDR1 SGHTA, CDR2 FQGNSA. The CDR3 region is CASSLVAGTYNEQFF. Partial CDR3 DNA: TGTGCCAGCAGCTTAGTCGCGGGTACCTACAATGAG.

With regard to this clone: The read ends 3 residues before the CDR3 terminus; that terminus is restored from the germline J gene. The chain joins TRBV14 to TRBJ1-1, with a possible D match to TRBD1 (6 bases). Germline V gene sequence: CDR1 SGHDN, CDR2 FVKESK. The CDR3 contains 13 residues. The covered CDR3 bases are TGTGCCAGCAGTCGCTACCCAACAGGGGAA. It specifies CASSRYPTGE. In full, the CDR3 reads CASSRYPTGEAFF.

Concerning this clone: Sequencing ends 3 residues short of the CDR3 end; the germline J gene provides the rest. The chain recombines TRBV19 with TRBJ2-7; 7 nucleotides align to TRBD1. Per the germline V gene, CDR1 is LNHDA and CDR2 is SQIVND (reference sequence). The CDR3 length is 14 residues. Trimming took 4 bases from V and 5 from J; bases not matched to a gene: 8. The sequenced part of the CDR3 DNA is TGTGCCAGTAGTAGCGACAGGGATGTCGACGAG. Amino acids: CASSSDRDVDE. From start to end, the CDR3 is CASSSDRDVDEQYF.

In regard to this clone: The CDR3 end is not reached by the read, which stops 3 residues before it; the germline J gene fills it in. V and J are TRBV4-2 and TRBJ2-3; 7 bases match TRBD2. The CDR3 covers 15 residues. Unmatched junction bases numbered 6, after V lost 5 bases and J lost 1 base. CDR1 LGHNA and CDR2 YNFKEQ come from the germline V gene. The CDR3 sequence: CASSSGAVRTDTQYF. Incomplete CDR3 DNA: TGTGCCAGCAGCAGCGGGGCAGTCCGCACAGATACG.